The 19 T cell receptor beta chains given below trace back to one sample, sequenced in a study of OX40 agonist ivuxolimab in advanced cancers. Sequencing was performed with immunoSEQ multiplex PCR; in TCRdb, only in-frame clones are kept and a portion is missing. This table holds 85,000 to 100,000 clones, around 90% found once. Here the sequenced sample was CD4+ or CD8+ T cells sorted from blood, taken in a trial of the OX40 agonist ivuxolimab. All receptors come from an adult with an advanced solid tumor such as melanoma, head and neck, liver or kidney cancer.

V and J are TRBV11-2 and TRBJ2-5; D uncertain. The V gene's germline CDR1 is SGHAT and CDR2 FQNNGV. The V gene lost 6 bases and the J gene lost 2 bases, with 10 bases spanning the gap. The CDR3 has 13 residues. The CDR3 DNA is TGTGCCAGCAGACTTCGGCATCAAGAGACCCAGTACTTC. The encoded protein is CASRLRHQETQYF. Full variable domain (missing parts from reference TRBV11-2 and TRBJ2-5): EAGVAQSPRYKIIEKRQSVAFWCNPISGHATLYWYQQILGQGPKLLIQFQNNGVVDDSQLPKDRFSAERLKGVDSTLKIQPAKLEDSAVYLCASRLRHQETQYFGPGTRLLVL.

The J gene is TRBJ2-5, the V gene TRBV30, with 7 bases that match TRBD1. Germline V CDR1 and CDR2: GTSNPN, SVGIG (reference sequence). The ends lost 1 base at V and 3 bases at J; junction bases unmatched: 8. There are 15 residues in the CDR3. The CDR3 sequence: CAWSGGQIGEETQYF. The CDR3 nucleotides are TGTGCCTGGAGTGGGGGACAGATCGGGGAAGAGACCCAGTACTTC.

In its sample, this clone was seen once. The chain uses TRBV9 and TRBJ2-5; 14 bases are shared with TRBD2. V was pared by 4 bases and J by 4 bases, with 18 bases of the junction left unmatched. Germline CDR1 is SGDLS and CDR2 is YYNGEE. The CDR3 has 20 residues. CDR3 nucleotides: TGTGCCAGCAGCTCCCCGGCGACTAGCGGGGGGGCGTGGATGGGAGAGACCCAGTACTTC. Its protein product is CASSSPATSGGAWMGETQYF. The full variable domain, rest sourced from reference TRBV9 and TRBJ2-5, is DSGVTQTPKHLITATGQRVTLRCSPRSGDLSVYWYQQSLDQGLQFLIQYYNGEERAKGNILERFSAQQFPDLHSELNLSSLELGDSALYFCASSSPATSGGAWMGETQYFGPGTRLLVL.

The chain has TRBV15 and TRBJ2-3; TRBD2 matches at 8 bases. The CDR3 has 17 amino acids. In germline, CDR1 is LNHNV, CDR2 YYDKDF (reference sequence). V lost 1 base, J lost 0 bases, and 6 bases stayed unmatched. This CDR3 reads CATSRVTTSVSTDTQYF. The CDR3 nucleotides read TGTGCCACCAGCAGAGTAACGACTAGCGTGAGCACAGATACGCAGTATTTT.

The rearrangement links TRBV15 to TRBJ2-7, with D possibly matching TRBD2 (5 bases). Germline loops: CDR1 LNHNV, CDR2 YYDKDF (reference sequence). V was shortened by 7 bases and J by 3 bases, with 22 bases between the two germline ends. This CDR3 has 16 amino acids. CDR3 in DNA: TGTGCCACCAAAAGCAGTGAGCAACAGCGGTACTACGAGCAGTACTTC. Its protein product is CATKSSEQQRYYEQYF.

This chain links TRBV7-2 with TRBJ1-1, with a tentative D call TRBD1 (5 bases). CDR1 and CDR2 (germline): SGHTA, FQGNSA. This CDR3 has 14 residues. The ends were cut back, 5 bases at V and 5 bases at J, with 15 bases in the middle. CDR3 protein: CASSRSYRGTEAFF. The CDR3 coding sequence is TGTGCCAGCAGCCGCAGTTATCGGGGGACTGAAGCTTTCTTT.

The sample holds one count of this clone. The gene calls are TRBV4-1 and TRBJ2-1; D perhaps matches TRBD1 (6 bases). The CDR3 contains 16 residues. The V gene's germline CDR1 is MGHRA and CDR2 YSYEKL. The germline V and J ends were trimmed by 4 bases and 9 bases, with 22 bases remaining between them. The CDR3 loop is CASSPQARQGTSEQFF. The CDR3 DNA is TGCGCCAGCAGCCCCCAGGCGAGGCAGGGGACAAGTGAGCAGTTCTTC.

V gene TRBV15 combines with J gene TRBJ1-5, with unresolved D. Germline CDR1 reads LNHNV; CDR2 reads YYDKDF (reference sequence). The V gene lost 0 bases and the J gene lost 7 bases, with 7 bases spanning the gap. The CDR3 consists of 13 residues. The CDR3: CATSRDYRQPQHF. The CDR3 DNA is TGTGCCACCAGCAGAGATTATCGACAGCCCCAGCATTTT.

V and J are TRBV16 and TRBJ1-1; D gene ambiguous. The ends were cut back, 4 bases at V and 1 base at J, with 7 bases in the middle. The germline gives CDR1 KGHSY, CDR2 FQNENV. This CDR3 comprises 13 residues. The CDR3 loop reads CASSLQPNTEAFF. DNA for the CDR3: TGTGCCAGCAGCCTTCAACCGAACACTGAAGCTTTCTTT. The full variable domain, in which reference TRBV16 and TRBJ1-1 provide the parts outside the CDR3, is GEEVAQTPKHLVRGEGQKAKLYCAPIKGHSYVFWYQQVLKNEFKFLISFQNENVFDETGMPKERFSAKCLPNSPCSLEIQATKLEDSAVYFCASSLQPNTEAFFGQGTRLTVV.

The rearrangement links TRBV28 to TRBJ2-7, with D unresolved. The V end lost 6 bases, the J end lost 2 bases, and 11 bases lay between the germline ends. Germline V lookup: CDR1 MDHEN, CDR2 SYDVKM. The CDR3 totals 13 residues. The CDR3 nucleotides are TGTGCCAGCAGCTTGAGAGTTCCCTACGAGCAGTACTTC. It encodes CASSLRVPYEQYF.

The chain joins TRBV20-1 to TRBJ2-5; D unclear. Deletions cut 2 bases from V and 5 bases from J, with 6 bases between. CDR3 size: 11 residues. Per germline, CDR1 DFQATT and CDR2 SNEGSKA (reference sequence). CDR3 in amino acids: CSARNGETQYF. The CDR3 coding sequence is TGCAGTGCTAGAAATGGTGAGACCCAGTACTTC.

V gene TRBV14 combines with J gene TRBJ2-5, with D possibly TRBD2 on 7 matching bases. This CDR3 spans 15 amino acids. Germline lookup yields CDR1 SGHDN and CDR2 FVKESK. V lost 5 bases and J 7 bases, leaving 20 bases between the germline ends. Here the CDR3 reads CASSLLDSTGGTQYF. DNA for the CDR3: TGTGCCAGCAGCTTATTGGACAGCACGGGAGGGACCCAGTACTTC.

The chain employs TRBV10-3 and TRBJ1-6; D is perhaps TRBD1 (6 bases). CDR3 length: 13 residues. The V gene lost 6 bases and the J gene lost 14 bases, with 17 bases spanning the gap. Germline V CDR1 and CDR2: ENHRY, SYGVKD. The CDR3 protein is CAIRSEGHGALHF. The CDR3 DNA follows: TGTGCCATCAGGAGCGAGGGACACGGGGCCCTCCACTTT.

The gene calls are TRBV5-1 and TRBJ2-3, with 7 positions matching TRBD2. Trimming at V came to 2 bases and at J to 1 base, leaving 4 bases not matched to a gene. Germline CDR1 is SGHRS and CDR2 is YFSETQ. The CDR3 totals 15 residues. CDR3 region: CASSFGGRGTDTQYF. The CDR3 coding sequence is TGCGCCAGCAGCTTTGGCGGGAGAGGCACAGATACGCAGTATTTT.

This chain uses TRBV7-3 with TRBJ1-5; no reliable D call. Germline V lookup: CDR1 SGHTA, CDR2 FQGTGA. Trimming left V 6 bases short and J 9 bases short, with 9 bases between. The CDR3 totals 11 residues. The CDR3 loop is CASSHVWPQHF. DNA of the CDR3: TGTGCCAGCAGTCATGTCTGGCCCCAGCATTTT.

The chain has TRBV6-5 and TRBJ1-5, with 7 nucleotides matching TRBD1. Per germline, CDR1 MNHEY and CDR2 SVGAGI. CDR3 length equals 15 residues. J lost 1 base, V lost 6 bases, and 6 bases had no gene match. This CDR3 is CASRPDRMSNQPQHF. CDR3 in DNA: TGTGCCAGCAGGCCGGACAGGATGAGCAATCAGCCCCAGCATTTT.

The genes are TRBV14 and TRBJ2-1; TRBD2 matches 9 bases. The CDR3 is 13 residues long. V lost 4 bases to trimming and J lost 9 bases; unmatched junction nucleotides: 4. Germline CDR1 SGHDN, CDR2 FVKESK. CDR3 sequence: CASSLAGVIEQFF. The CDR3 DNA follows: TGTGCCAGCAGCCTAGCGGGAGTAATTGAGCAGTTCTTC.

V gene TRBV19 combines with J gene TRBJ2-3, with a possible D match to TRBD2 (5 bases). Germline V gene data show CDR1 as LNHDA and CDR2 as SQIVND (reference sequence). Trimming cost V 8 bases and J 1 base, with 10 bases left between them. This CDR3 is built from 13 residues. CDR3 amino acids: CASQLERTDTQYF. CDR3 nucleotides: TGTGCCAGTCAACTAGAACGCACAGATACGCAGTATTTT.

The chain couples TRBV21-1 to TRBJ1-1; the D call in the table, TRBD1, was not verified against the DNA. TRBV21-1 is designated a pseudogene. The CDR3 contains 14 residues. The CDR3 here is CASSSTGPRGEAFF. Here the CDR3 DNA reads TGTGCCAGCAGTTCAACCGGGCCCAGGGGCGAGGCTTTCTTT.